Below, 19 T cell receptor beta chains from the same sample are listed, as sequenced in a study of T cell responses to AZD1222 COVID-19 vaccine. The data were produced by immunoSEQ multiplex PCR, yet TCRdb's version contains in-frame clones alone and is incomplete. The sample has 150,000 or so clones, 88% seen once. Sequenced here: peripheral blood, sampled on day 0 of AZD1222 vaccination. The receptors derive from an adult in good health.

V and J are TRBV5-5 and TRBJ2-4; the D is unclear. The CDR3 runs to 15 residues. Germline loops: CDR1 SGHKS, CDR2 YYEKEE (reference sequence). Trimming removed 4 bases at V and 0 bases at J, with 11 bases between. The CDR3, as DNA: TGTGCCAGCAGCGGAAGCTTCTTAGCCAAAAACATTCAGTACTTC. Encoded protein: CASSGSFLAKNIQYF.

The chain carries TRBV6-2 or TRBV6-3 and TRBJ1-5, with 7 bases matching TRBD1. J lost 7 bases, V lost 0 bases, and 6 bases had no gene match. The germline CDR1 and CDR2 sequences are MNHEY and SVGEGT. CDR3 length: 15 amino acids. For the CDR3, the DNA is TGTGCCAGCAGTTACTCGAACAGGGGAGGCCAGCCCCAGCATTTT. It yields the protein CASSYSNRGGQPQHF.

In its sample, this clone was seen many times. The chain recombines TRBV6-5 with TRBJ2-5; 8 bases match TRBD1. The CDR3 extends over 15 amino acids. Germline lookup yields CDR1 MNHEY and CDR2 SVGAGI. V gave up 2 bases and J gave up 4 bases; unmatched junction bases: 6. The CDR3 DNA sequence: TGTGCCAGCAGTTACACACAGGGGGGAAGAGAGACCCAGTACTTC. Translated, it gives CASSYTQGGRETQYF.

This sequence joins TRBV20-1 and TRBJ2-1, with TRBD2 identical over 10 bases. The junction had 8 bases not matched to a gene; V was cut back by 6 bases and J by 9 bases. The V gene's germline CDR1 is DFQATT and CDR2 SNEGSKA (reference sequence). The CDR3 contains 13 residues. CDR3 loop: CSASGVAGGEQFF. In DNA form, the CDR3 reads TGCAGTGCCAGTGGCGTAGCGGGAGGTGAGCAGTTCTTC.

The chain links TRBV19 to TRBJ1-2; 9 bases are shared with TRBD1. This CDR3 spans 15 amino acids. The germline V gene encodes CDR1 LNHDA and CDR2 SQIVND (reference sequence). The V and J ends lost 8 bases and 4 bases, in that order; junction bases with no gene match: 11. The CDR3 loop is CASWDPGQGFYGYTF. CDR3 in DNA: TGTGCCAGTTGGGACCCGGGACAGGGCTTCTATGGCTACACCTTC.

Only a few counts were recorded for this clone. The V and J genes are TRBV28 and TRBJ1-4; D gene ambiguous. V lost 8 bases and J lost 7, with 5 bases in between. Germline V gives CDR1 MDHEN, CDR2 SYDVKM. CDR3 length: 10 residues. The CDR3 region has the DNA TGTGCCAGCGGGAGTGAAAAACTGTTTTTT. This translates into CASGSEKLFF.

The chain uses TRBV19 and TRBJ1-1; TRBD1 is a possible D gene (5 bases). This CDR3 contains 15 residues. V dropped 1 base and J dropped 11 bases, with 20 bases sitting between them. Germline-derived CDR1 and CDR2 are LNHDA and SQIVND (reference sequence). CDR3 in DNA: TGTGCCAGTAGTATAGGCGGGGCCTTCTATCTCGATGCTTTCTTT. This translates into CASSIGGAFYLDAFF.

The V gene is TRBV7-8, the J gene TRBJ1-5, with no clear D. V was trimmed by 3 bases and J by 3 bases, leaving 12 bases between them. Per germline, CDR1 SGHVS and CDR2 FQNEAQ. The CDR3 contains 15 residues. CDR3 region: CASSFNVFPNQPQHF. CDR3 coding DNA: TGTGCCAGCAGCTTCAACGTTTTCCCCAATCAGCCCCAGCATTTT.

The chain combines TRBV7-9 with TRBJ1-2; tentative D call: TRBD1 (5 bases). Germline V gene data show CDR1 as SEHNR and CDR2 as FQNEAQ (reference sequence). Trimming pared 3 bases from V and 7 bases from J, leaving 12 bases between. CDR3 size: 13 residues. The CDR3 here is CASSFEGMSGYTF. CDR3 DNA: TGTGCCAGCAGCTTTGAGGGGATGAGTGGCTACACCTTC.

CDR3 coding DNA: TGTGCCAGCAGCGTGGACGGATTATCAGCGGATAATTCACCCCTCCACTTT. Translating it yields CASSVDGLSADNSPLHF. The chain joins TRBV9 to TRBJ1-6; D is unclear. The CDR3 spans 17 residues. V was pared by 2 bases and J by 5 bases, with 17 bases between. Germline CDR1 SGDLS, CDR2 YYNGEE.

The chain links TRBV30 to TRBJ2-3; D not certain. The CDR3 is made up of 13 amino acids. Trimming stripped 2 bases from V and 0 bases from J, with 6 bases between. CDR1 and CDR2 (germline): GTSNPN, SVGIG (reference sequence). DNA of the CDR3: TGTGCCTGGAGTAGCATGAGCACAGATACGCAGTATTTT. Protein product: CAWSSMSTDTQYF.

The chain employs TRBV5-1 and TRBJ1-3; 7 bases are shared with TRBD1. The CDR3 loop spans 16 amino acids. Germline V gene sequence: CDR1 SGHRS, CDR2 YFSETQ. J lost 4 bases, V lost 4 bases, and 11 bases had no gene match. The CDR3 sequence: CASSDNPQQGGNTIYF. The CDR3 DNA reads TGCGCCAGCAGCGACAACCCACAACAGGGGGGAAACACCATATATTTT.

The rearrangement joins TRBV6-5 to TRBJ1-1; 8 bases fit TRBD1. Trimming cost V 6 bases and J 1 base; bases outside gene matches: 4. CDR3 length: 14 residues. Germline V gene data show CDR1 as MNHEY and CDR2 as SVGAGI. CDR3 DNA: TGTGCCAGCAGCCAGGGACAGGCGAACACTGAAGCTTTCTTT. It specifies CASSQGQANTEAFF.

The chain recombines TRBV15 with TRBJ2-7; 11 nucleotides line up with TRBD1. Trimming took 1 base from V and 4 from J; bases not matched to a gene: 3. From germline, CDR1 is LNHNV and CDR2 YYDKDF (reference sequence). CDR3 length equals 15 residues. The CDR3 protein is CATSRAGTGGYEQYF. DNA for the CDR3: TGTGCCACCAGCAGAGCCGGGACAGGGGGGTACGAGCAGTACTTC.

The chain links TRBV7-2 to TRBJ2-5; the D gene could be TRBD1 or TRBD2 (5 bases each). The CDR3 extends over 17 amino acids. Germline CDR1 reads SGHTA; CDR2 reads FQGNSA. V lost 4 bases, J lost 2 bases, and 20 bases lay in between. Here the CDR3 DNA reads TGTGCCAGCAGCTCCCACAGCGTTGACAGAGGGCAAGAGACCCAGTACTTC. This encodes CASSSHSVDRGQETQYF.

This chain connects TRBV18 to TRBJ1-5; 7 bases match TRBD1. Unmatched junction bases numbered 4, after V lost 6 bases and J lost 2 bases. CDR1 and CDR2 from the germline V gene are KGHSH and LQKENI. The CDR3 is 14 residues long. CDR3 in amino acids: CASSSGTGNQPQHF. CDR3 nucleotide sequence: TGTGCCAGCTCGTCCGGGACAGGCAATCAGCCCCAGCATTTT.

This clone is a singleton in its sample. CDR3 region: CASGSDSLNSPLHF. DNA for the CDR3: TGTGCCAGCGGATCGGACAGTCTCAATTCACCCCTCCACTTT. The chain links TRBV7-9 to TRBJ1-6, with D maybe TRBD1 (6 bases). CDR1 is SEHNR and CDR2 is FQNEAQ in the germline V gene (reference sequence). With 8 bases removed from V and 7 bases from J, the gap between germline ends came to 15 bases. This CDR3 is 14 amino acids long.

The V call is TRBV5-6, the J call TRBJ2-2, with 9 bases aligning to TRBD2. Germline CDR1 and CDR2: SGHDT and YYEEEE. The ends lost 3 bases at V and 2 bases at J; junction bases unmatched: 11. The CDR3 consists of 18 residues. This CDR3 reads CASSSGGLAGLNTGELFF. CDR3 coding DNA: TGTGCCAGCAGCTCCGGCGGGCTAGCGGGATTAAACACCGGGGAGCTGTTTTTT.

V gene TRBV27 combines with J gene TRBJ1-5; 7 bases fit TRBD1. Losses at the gene ends were 5 bases for V and 7 bases for J; bases not matched to a gene: 8. The CDR3 covers 14 residues. Germline values: CDR1 MNHEY, CDR2 SMNVEV (reference sequence). The DNA of the CDR3 is TGTGCCAGCAGTCCAACAGGGGCCGGGCAGCCCCAGCATTTT. Protein: CASSPTGAGQPQHF.